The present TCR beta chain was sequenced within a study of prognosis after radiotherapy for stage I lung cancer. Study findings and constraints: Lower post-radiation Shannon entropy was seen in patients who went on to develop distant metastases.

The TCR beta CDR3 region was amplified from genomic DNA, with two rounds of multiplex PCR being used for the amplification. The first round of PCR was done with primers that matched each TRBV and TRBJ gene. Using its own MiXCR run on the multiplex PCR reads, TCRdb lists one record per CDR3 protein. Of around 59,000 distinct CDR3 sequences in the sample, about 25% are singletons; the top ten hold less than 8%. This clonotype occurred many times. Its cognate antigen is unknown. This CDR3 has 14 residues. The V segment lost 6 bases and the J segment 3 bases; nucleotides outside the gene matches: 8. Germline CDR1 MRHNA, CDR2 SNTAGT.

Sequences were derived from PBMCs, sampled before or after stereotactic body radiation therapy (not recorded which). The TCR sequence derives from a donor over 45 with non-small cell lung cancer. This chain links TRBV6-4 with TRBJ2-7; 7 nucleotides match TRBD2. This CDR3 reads CASRRTERDYEQYF. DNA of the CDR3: TGTGCCAGCAGGCGAACAGAGCGGGACTACGAGCAGTACTTC.